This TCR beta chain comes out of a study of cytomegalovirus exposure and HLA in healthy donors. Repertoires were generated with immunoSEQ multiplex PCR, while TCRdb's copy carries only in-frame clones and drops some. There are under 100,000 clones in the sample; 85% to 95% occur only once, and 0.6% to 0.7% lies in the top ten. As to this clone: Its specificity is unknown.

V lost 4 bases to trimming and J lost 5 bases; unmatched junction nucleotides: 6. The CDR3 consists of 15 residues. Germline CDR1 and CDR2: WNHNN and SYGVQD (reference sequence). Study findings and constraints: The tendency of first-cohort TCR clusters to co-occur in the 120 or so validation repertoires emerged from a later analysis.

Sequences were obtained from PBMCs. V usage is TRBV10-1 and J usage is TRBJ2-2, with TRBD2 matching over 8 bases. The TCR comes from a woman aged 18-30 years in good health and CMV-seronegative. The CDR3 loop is CASSVAGGLTGELFF. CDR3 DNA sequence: TGCGCCAGCAGTGTGGCGGGGGGATTGACCGGGGAGCTGTTTTTT.